Listed below are T cell receptor beta chains from one sample, sequenced in a study of T cell responses to AZD1222 COVID-19 vaccine. Profiling relied on immunoSEQ multiplex PCR, and the TCRdb table lists in-frame clones only, not all of them. This sample has 90,000 to 130,000 clones, with roughly four fifths found just once. Sequencing used peripheral blood, obtained on day 0 of AZD1222 vaccination. These receptors came from an adult in good health. Each CDR3 is given with its conserved first and last residue. Fields, in order: clone size, D gene, V gene, J gene, CDR3 protein, CDR3 DNA. The D gene is left open where the match is weak. Clone size appears in some rows only: once, few, many, or a class for an expanded clone.

-	TRBD1	TRBV6-5	TRBJ1-4	CASSYSTGGGEKLFF	TGTGCCAGCAGTTACTCGACAGGGGGCGGTGAAAAACTGTTTTTT
-	-	TRBV30	TRBJ1-2	CAWGAQYGYTF	TGTGCCTGGGGCGCCCAATATGGCTACACCTTC
-	-	TRBV11-2	TRBJ1-5	CASSLAGSNQPQHF	TGTGCCAGCAGCTTAGCAGGTAGCAATCAGCCCCAGCATTTT
few	TRBD1	TRBV28	TRBJ1-5	CASRATGGGQPQHF	TGTGCCAGCAGAGCTACAGGGGGAGGGCAGCCCCAGCATTTT
-	-	TRBV28	TRBJ1-1	CASPPLWGVGMNTEAFF	TGTGCCAGCCCCCCCTTGTGGGGAGTGGGTATGAACACTGAAGCTTTCTTT
-	-	TRBV5-3	TRBJ1-3	CARSQDQGNTIYF	TGTGCCAGAAGTCAGGACCAGGGAAACACCATATATTTT
once	-	TRBV19	TRBJ1-2	CASSINTQGGYTF	TGTGCCAGTAGTATCAACACCCAGGGCGGCTACACCTTC
-	TRBD1	TRBV18	TRBJ1-2	CASSPQVTGGEKNYGYTF	TGTGCCAGCTCACCACAGGTGACAGGGGGCGAAAAGAACTATGGCTACACCTTC
-	-	TRBV28	TRBJ2-2	CASSLVLKNTGELFF	TGTGCCAGCAGTTTGGTTCTGAAGAACACCGGGGAGCTGTTTTTT
once	-	TRBV28	TRBJ1-5	CASSFDSNQPQHF	TGTGCCAGCAGTTTTGATAGCAATCAGCCCCAGCATTTT
few	-	TRBV27	TRBJ1-2	CASTSSARARGYTF	TGTGCCAGCACCTCCTCGGCGAGGGCGCGAGGCTACACCTTC
-	TRBD2	TRBV3-1/TRBV3-2	TRBJ2-3	CASSGTDGGIDTQYF	TGTGCCAGCAGCGGGACTGACGGGGGGATAGATACGCAGTATTTT
-	-	TRBV28	TRBJ1-4	CASSLGGFRANEKLFF	TGTGCCAGCAGTTTAGGAGGGTTTCGGGCTAATGAAAAACTGTTTTTT
-	-	TRBV2	TRBJ2-5	CASSYGENGAQYF	TGTGCCAGCAGTTACGGCGAGAACGGGGCCCAGTACTTC